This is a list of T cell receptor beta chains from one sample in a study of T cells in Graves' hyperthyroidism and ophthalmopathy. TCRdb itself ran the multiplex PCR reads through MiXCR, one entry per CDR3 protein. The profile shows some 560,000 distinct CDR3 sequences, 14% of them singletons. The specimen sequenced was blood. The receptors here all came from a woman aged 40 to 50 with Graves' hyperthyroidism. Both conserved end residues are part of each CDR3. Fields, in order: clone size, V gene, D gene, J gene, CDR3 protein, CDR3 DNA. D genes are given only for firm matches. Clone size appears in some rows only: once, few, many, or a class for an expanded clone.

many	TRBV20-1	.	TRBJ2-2	CSARRVPGELFF	TGCAGTGCTAGGAGGGTCCCCGGGGAGCTGTTTTTT
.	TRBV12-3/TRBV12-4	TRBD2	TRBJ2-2	CASRLAGGGWELFF	TGTGCCAGCAGATTAGCGGGAGGTGGTTGGGAGCTGTTTTTT
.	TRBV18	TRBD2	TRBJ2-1	CASSPPTSGEQFF	TGTGCCAGCTCACCACCTACTAGCGGTGAGCAGTTCTTC
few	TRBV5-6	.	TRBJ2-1	CASSSLGADPKYNEQFF	TGTGCCAGCAGCTCTTTGGGGGCAGACCCAAAGTACAATGAGCAGTTCTTC
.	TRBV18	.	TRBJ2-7	CASSPIGQFYEQYF	TGTGCCAGCTCACCAATTGGACAGTTCTACGAGCAGTACTTC
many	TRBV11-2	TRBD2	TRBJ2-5	CASSSQLMTSGQETQYF	TGTGCCAGCAGCTCCCAGCTGATGACTAGCGGTCAAGAGACCCAGTACTTC
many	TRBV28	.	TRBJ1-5	CASLGGPDQPQHF	TGTGCCAGCCTCGGGGGGCCGGATCAGCCCCAGCATTTT
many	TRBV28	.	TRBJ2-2	CASSPTGRNTGELFF	TGTGCCAGCAGTCCGACGGGAAGGAACACCGGGGAGCTGTTTTTT
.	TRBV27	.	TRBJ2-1	CASSFFLPYSYNEQFF	TGTGCCAGCAGTTTTTTTCTCCCCTACAGTTACAATGAGCAGTTCTTC
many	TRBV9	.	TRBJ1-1	CASSVGGTMNTEAFF	TGTGCCAGCAGCGTAGGGGGAACTATGAACACTGAAGCTTTCTTT
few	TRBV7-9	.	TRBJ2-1	CASSRASNEQFF	TGTGCCAGCAGTCGTGCAAGCAATGAGCAGTTCTTC
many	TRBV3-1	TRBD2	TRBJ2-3	CASSPSPSGRQDTQYF	TGTGCCAGCAGCCCTTCCCCGAGCGGGAGGCAAGATACGCAGTATTTT
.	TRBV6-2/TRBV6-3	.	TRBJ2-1	CASSYQENEQFF	TGTGCCAGCAGTTATCAGGAGAATGAGCAGTTCTTC
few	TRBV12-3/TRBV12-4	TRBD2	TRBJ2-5	CASSSQLALQRDF	TGTGCCAGCAGTTCCCAACTAGCGCTACAACGGGACTTC
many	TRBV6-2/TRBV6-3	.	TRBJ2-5	CAARGSAQETQYF	TGTGCCGCAAGAGGTAGCGCACAAGAGACCCAGTACTTC
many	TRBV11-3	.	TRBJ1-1	CASSRSSGVTEAFF	TGTGCCAGCAGCCGATCATCAGGGGTCACTGAAGCTTTCTTT
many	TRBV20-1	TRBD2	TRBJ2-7	CSAGTTRHSYEQYF	TGCAGTGCAGGGACTACTCGACACTCCTACGAGCAGTACTTC
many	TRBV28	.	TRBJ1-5	CASSFTRQPQHF	TGTGCCAGCAGTTTTACCCGGCAGCCCCAGCATTTT
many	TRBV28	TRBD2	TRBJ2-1	CASSLWTGGHNEQFF	TGTGCCAGCAGTTTATGGACGGGAGGTCACAATGAGCAGTTCTTC
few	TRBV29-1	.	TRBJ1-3	CSVLDSGNTIYF	TGCAGCGTCCTAGACTCTGGAAACACCATATATTTT
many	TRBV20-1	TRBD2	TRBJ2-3	CSAREGTSGRRTLTDTQYF	TGCAGTGCTAGGGAGGGGACTAGCGGGAGACGAACCTTAACAGATACGCAGTATTTT
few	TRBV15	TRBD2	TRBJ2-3	CATSRDRSGRGTDTQYF	TGTGCCACCAGCAGAGATCGGTCCGGGAGGGGCACAGATACGCAGTATTTT
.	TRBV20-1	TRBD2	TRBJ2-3	CSAVALAGADTQYF	TGCAGTGCCGTGGCCCTAGCGGGAGCTGATACGCAGTATTTT
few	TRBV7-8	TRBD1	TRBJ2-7	CASSSPKQGAREQYF	TGTGCCAGCAGCTCTCCTAAACAGGGGGCAAGAGAGCAGTACTTC
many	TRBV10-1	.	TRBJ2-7	CASSEGAGGNSYEQYF	TGCGCCAGCAGTGAGGGGGCTGGCGGGAACAGTTACGAGCAGTACTTC
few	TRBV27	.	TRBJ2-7	CASSLQTRIPYEQYF	TGTGCCAGCAGTTTACAGACTCGAATACCCTACGAGCAGTACTTC